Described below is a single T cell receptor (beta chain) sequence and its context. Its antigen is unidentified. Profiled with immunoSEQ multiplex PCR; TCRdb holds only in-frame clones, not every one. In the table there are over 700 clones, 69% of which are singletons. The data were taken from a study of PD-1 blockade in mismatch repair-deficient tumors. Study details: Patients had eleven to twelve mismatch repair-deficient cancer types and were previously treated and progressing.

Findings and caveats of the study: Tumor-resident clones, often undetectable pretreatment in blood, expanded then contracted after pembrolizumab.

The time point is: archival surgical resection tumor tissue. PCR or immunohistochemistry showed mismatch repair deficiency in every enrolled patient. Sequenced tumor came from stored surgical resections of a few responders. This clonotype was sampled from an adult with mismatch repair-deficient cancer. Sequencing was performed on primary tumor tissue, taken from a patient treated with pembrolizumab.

In nucleotides, the CDR3 is TGTGCCAGCAGTGATGCCTACGAGCAGTACTTC. The encoded protein is CASSDAYEQYF. The rearrangement links TRBV27 to TRBJ2-7; D ambiguous. With 5 bases removed from V and 2 bases from J, the gap between germline ends came to 4 bases. This CDR3 is 11 amino acids long. Germline assignment: CDR1 MNHEY and CDR2 SMNVEV (reference sequence).